This T cell receptor (beta chain) came from a study of T cell repertoires in cytomegalovirus infection. TCRdb used MiXCR to reprocess the reads, holding one entry per CDR3 protein. The sample consists of under 350,000 distinct CDR3 sequences, around 9.6% of them appearing once. Trimming took 4 bases from V and 3 from J; bases not matched to a gene: 8. The CDR3 runs 15 residues. CDR1 MNHEY and CDR2 SVGEGT come from the germline V gene. This TCR was recovered from a human donor in good health (CMV status not recorded). Some clones in this sample may be carry-over from other donors' samples. V usage is TRBV6-2 or TRBV6-3 and J usage is TRBJ1-1, with 7 bases matching TRBD1. The sequencing sample was made of PBMCs. CDR3 nucleotides: TGTGCCAGCAGTTCACAGGGGCTGCTATACACTGAAGCTTTCTTT. It encodes CASSSQGLLYTEAFF.